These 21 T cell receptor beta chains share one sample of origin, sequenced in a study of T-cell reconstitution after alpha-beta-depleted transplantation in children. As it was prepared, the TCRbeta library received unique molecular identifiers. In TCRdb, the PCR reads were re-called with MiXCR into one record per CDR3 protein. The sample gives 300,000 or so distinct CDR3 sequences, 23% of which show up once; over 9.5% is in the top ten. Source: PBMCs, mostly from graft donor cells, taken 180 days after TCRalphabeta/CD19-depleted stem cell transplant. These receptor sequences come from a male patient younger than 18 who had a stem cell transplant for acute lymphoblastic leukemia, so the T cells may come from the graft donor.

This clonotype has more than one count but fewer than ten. CDR3 region: CASSSLRGRTEAFF. DNA of the CDR3: TGTGCCAGCAGTTCACTCAGGGGGCGGACTGAAGCTTTCTTT. V is TRBV28 and J is TRBJ1-1, with 8 nucleotides matching TRBD1. This CDR3 contains 14 residues. V gave up 4 bases and J gave up 5 bases; unmatched junction bases: 6. Germline CDR1 is MDHEN and CDR2 is SYDVKM.

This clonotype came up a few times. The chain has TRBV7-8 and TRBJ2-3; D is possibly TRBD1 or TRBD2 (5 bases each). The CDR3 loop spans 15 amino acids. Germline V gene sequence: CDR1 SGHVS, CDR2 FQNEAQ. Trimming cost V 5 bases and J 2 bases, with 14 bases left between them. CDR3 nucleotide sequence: TGTGCCAGCAGCGCCGAGGGGAGTCTCACAGATACGCAGTATTTT. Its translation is CASSAEGSLTDTQYF.

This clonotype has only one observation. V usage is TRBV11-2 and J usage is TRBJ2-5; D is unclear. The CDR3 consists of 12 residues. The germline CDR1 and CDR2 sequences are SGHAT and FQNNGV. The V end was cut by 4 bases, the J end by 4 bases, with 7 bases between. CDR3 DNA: TGTGCCAGCAGCTCGACGGGAGAGACCCAGTACTTC. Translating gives CASSSTGETQYF.

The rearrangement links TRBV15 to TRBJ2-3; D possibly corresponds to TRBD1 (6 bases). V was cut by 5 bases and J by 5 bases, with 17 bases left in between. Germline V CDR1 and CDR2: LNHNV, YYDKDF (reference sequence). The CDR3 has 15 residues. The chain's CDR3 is CATSPKDRYLDTQYF. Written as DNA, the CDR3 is TGTGCCACCAGCCCAAAGGACAGATACCTAGATACGCAGTATTTT.

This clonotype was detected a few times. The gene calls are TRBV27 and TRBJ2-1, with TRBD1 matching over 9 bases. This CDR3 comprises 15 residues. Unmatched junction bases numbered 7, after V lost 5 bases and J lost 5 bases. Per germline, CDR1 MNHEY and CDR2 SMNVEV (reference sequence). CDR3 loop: CASSLDRGFHNEQFF. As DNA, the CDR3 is TGTGCCAGCAGTCTTGACAGGGGGTTCCACAATGAGCAGTTCTTC.

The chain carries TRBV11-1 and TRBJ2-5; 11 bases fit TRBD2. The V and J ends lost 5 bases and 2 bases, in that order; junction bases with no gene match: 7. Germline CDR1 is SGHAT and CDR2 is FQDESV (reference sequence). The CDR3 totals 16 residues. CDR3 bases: TGTGCCAGCAGCCCTCCGGGACTAGCGGAGCAAGAGACCCAGTACTTC. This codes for CASSPPGLAEQETQYF.

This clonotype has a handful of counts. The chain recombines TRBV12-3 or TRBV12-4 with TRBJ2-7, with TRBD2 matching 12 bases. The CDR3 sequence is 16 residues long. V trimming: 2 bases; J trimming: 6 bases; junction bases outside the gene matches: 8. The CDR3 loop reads CASSLRRLAGGSEQYF. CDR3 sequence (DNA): TGTGCCAGCAGTTTAAGGCGGCTAGCGGGAGGGAGCGAGCAGTACTTC.

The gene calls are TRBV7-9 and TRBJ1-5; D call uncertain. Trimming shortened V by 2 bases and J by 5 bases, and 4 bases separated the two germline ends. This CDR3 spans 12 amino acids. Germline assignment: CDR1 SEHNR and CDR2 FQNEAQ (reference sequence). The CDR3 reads CASSLWDQPQHF. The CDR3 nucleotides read TGTGCCAGCAGCTTATGGGATCAGCCCCAGCATTTT.

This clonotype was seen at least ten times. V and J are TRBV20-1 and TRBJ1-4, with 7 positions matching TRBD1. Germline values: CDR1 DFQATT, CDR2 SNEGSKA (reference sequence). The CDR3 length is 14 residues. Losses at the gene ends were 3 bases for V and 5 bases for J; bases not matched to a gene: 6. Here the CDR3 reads CSARMTGTNEKLFF. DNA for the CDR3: TGCAGTGCTAGGATGACAGGGACGAATGAAAAACTGTTTTTT.

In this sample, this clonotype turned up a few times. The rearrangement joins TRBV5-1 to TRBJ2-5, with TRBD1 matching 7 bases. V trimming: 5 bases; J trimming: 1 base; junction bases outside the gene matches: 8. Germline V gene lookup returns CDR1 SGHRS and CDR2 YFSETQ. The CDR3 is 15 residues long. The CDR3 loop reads CASSRPDRAQETQYF. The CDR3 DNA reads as TGCGCCAGCAGTCGACCCGACAGGGCCCAAGAGACCCAGTACTTC.

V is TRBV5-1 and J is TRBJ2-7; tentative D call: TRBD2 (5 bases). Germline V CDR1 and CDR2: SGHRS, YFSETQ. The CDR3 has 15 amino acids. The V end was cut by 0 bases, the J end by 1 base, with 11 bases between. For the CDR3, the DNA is TGCGCCAGCAGCTTGGAGGCTCGGGGATCCTACGAGCAGTACTTC. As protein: CASSLEARGSYEQYF.

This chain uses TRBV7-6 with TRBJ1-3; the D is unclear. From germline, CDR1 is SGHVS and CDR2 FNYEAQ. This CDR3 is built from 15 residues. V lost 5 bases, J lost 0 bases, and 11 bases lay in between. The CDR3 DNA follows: TGTGCCAGCAGCGCAAGGAGTTACTCTGGAAACACCATATATTTT. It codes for CASSARSYSGNTIYF. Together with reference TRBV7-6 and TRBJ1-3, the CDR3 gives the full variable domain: GAGVSQSPRYKVTKRGQDVALRCDPISGHVSLYWYRQALGQGPEFLTYFNYEAQQDKSGLPNDRFSAERPEGSISTLTIQRTEQRDSAMYRCASSARSYSGNTIYFGEGSWLTVV.

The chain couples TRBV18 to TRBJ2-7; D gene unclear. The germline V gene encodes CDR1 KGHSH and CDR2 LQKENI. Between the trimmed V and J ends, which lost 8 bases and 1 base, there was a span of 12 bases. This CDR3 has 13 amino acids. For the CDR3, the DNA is TGTGCCAGCGCCACGGGCCAATCCTACGAGCAGTACTTC. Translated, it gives CASATGQSYEQYF.

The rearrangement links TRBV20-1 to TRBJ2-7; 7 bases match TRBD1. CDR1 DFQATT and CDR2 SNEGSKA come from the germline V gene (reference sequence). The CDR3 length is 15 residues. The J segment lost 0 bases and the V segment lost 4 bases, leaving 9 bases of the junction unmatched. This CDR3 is CSATRRDSFSYEQYF. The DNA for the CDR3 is TGCAGTGCTACCCGCAGGGACAGCTTCTCCTACGAGCAGTACTTC.

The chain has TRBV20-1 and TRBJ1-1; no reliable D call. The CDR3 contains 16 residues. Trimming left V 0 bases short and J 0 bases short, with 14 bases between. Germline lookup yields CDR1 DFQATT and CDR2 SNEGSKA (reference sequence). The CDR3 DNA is TGCAGTGCTAGAGATCTTTCTTACAGCCTGAACACTGAAGCTTTCTTT. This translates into CSARDLSYSLNTEAFF.

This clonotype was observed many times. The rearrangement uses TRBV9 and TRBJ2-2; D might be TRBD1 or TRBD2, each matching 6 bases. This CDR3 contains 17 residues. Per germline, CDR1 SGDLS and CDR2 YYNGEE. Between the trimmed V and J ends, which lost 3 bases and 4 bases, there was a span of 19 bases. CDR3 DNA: TGTGCCAGCAGCGGACCCGGTGGGGGGCGGCGCACCGGGGAGCTGTTTTTT. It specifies CASSGPGGGRRTGELFF.

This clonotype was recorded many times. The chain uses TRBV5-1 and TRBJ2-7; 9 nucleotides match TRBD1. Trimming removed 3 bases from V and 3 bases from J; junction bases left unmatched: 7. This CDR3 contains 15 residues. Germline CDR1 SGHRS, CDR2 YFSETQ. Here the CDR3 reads CASSYQGQGYYEQYF. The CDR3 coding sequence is TGCGCCAGCAGCTACCAGGGACAGGGATACTACGAGCAGTACTTC.

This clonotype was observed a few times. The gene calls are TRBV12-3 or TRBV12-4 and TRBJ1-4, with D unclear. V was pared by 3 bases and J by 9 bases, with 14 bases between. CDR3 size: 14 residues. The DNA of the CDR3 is TGTGCCAGCAGTTTCTCCATCCAGGCCAAAAAACTGTTTTTT. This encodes CASSFSIQAKKLFF.

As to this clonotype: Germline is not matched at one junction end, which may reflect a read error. The CDR3 DNA follows: TGTGCCAGCAGCGGGAGCGGGTCACCCCTCCCCTTT. Protein sequence: CASSGSGSPLPF. The V gene is TRBV9, the J gene TRBJ1-6, with D uncertain. The germline V gene has CDR1 SGDLS and CDR2 YYNGEE. CDR3 length: 12 residues.

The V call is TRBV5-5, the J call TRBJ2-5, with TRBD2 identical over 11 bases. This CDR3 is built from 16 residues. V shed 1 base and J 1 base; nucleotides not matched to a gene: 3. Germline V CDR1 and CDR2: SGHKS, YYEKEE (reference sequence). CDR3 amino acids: CASSLSLAGGQETQYF. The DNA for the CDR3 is TGTGCCAGCAGCTTGAGTCTAGCGGGGGGCCAAGAGACCCAGTACTTC.

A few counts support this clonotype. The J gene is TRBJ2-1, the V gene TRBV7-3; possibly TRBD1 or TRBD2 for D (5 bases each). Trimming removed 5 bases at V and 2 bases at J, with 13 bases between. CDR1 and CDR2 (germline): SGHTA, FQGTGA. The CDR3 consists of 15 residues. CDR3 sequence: CASSPMGPPYNEQFF. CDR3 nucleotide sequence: TGTGCCAGCAGCCCAATGGGACCGCCCTACAATGAGCAGTTCTTC.